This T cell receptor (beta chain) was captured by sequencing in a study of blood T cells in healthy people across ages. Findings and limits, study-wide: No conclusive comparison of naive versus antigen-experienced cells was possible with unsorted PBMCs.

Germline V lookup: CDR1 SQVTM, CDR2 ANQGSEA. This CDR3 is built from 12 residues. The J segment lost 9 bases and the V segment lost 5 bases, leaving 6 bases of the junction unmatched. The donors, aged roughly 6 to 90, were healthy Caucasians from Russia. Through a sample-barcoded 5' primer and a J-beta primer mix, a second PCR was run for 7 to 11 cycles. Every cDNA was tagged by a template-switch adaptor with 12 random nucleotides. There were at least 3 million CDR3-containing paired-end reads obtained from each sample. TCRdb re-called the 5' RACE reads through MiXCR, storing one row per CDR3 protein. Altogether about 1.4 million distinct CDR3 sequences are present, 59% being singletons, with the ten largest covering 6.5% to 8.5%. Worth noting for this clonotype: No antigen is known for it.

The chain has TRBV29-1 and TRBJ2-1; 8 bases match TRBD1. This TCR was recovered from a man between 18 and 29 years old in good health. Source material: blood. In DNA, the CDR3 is TGCAGCGTTAGAGGACAGGGACCTGAGCAGTTCTTC. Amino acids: CSVRGQGPEQFF.